A few counts support the clone carrying this T cell receptor (beta chain). Its antigen is unidentified. The data were taken from a study of CD8 T cells in ankylosing spondylitis. Study findings and constraints: A TCR beta motif of eight highly homologous variants appeared characteristic of ankylosing spondylitis blood.

The trim removed 4 bases at V and 9 bases at J, leaving 3 bases unmatched. This CDR3 spans 13 amino acids. CDR1 and CDR2 (germline): SGDLS, YYNGEE. The authors made TCR beta libraries by quantitative 5'-RACE with molecular barcodes. MiXCR, run by TCRdb on the 5' RACE reads, gives a single entry per CDR3 protein. The sample shows 200,000 to 250,000 distinct CDR3 sequences, around 25% of them seen only once. This sequence was found in a male donor with ankylosing spondylitis or in good health (not recorded which). The chain employs TRBV9 and TRBJ2-6, with 8 bases matching TRBD2. Sequenced material: blood, either unsorted or a sorted T cell fraction (not recorded which). This CDR3 reads CASSRGGDNVLTF. For the CDR3, the DNA is TGTGCCAGCAGCCGGGGGGGTGACAACGTCCTGACTTTC.